Below are 16 T cell receptor beta chains sequenced from a single sample in a study of tumor-infiltrating lymphocytes in primary liver carcinoma. Making TCR beta cDNA involved approximately 520 ng total RNA and a constant-region primer. Nested multiplex PCR, run for three rounds with slightly modified ARM-PCR, yielded TCR beta libraries. TRBV1-TRBV30 forward and Cbeta reverse primers drove the first two approximately 10-cycle rounds. TCRdb independently ran MiXCR on the multiplex PCR reads; one entry per CDR3 protein. The sample includes fewer than 400,000 distinct CDR3 sequences, approximately 60% of them seen just once. Unsorted whole blood served as the source of blood RNA, and germline DNA was extracted as well. Material: peripheral blood. The receptor source for this set is a man between 40 and 49 years old with primary liver carcinoma and hepatitis B virus infection.

As regards this clonotype: Being one base from a much bigger clone, this may be a read error. This rearrangement joins TRBV10-3 to TRBJ2-5, with D perhaps given as TRBD1 or TRBD2 (5 bases each). The CDR3 extends over 12 amino acids. The germline CDR1 and CDR2 sequences are ENHRY and SYGVKD. The V and J ends lost 8 bases and 5 bases respectively, with 12 bases between them. The CDR3 DNA reads as TGTGCCATCCAGGGAGAAAGGGAGACCCAGTACTTC. As protein: CAIQGERETQYF.

About this clonotype: A much larger clone lies a single base off, so this may be a read error. This sequence joins TRBV6-1 and TRBJ2-1; TRBD2 matches at 9 bases. This CDR3 contains 13 residues. Germline CDR1 and CDR2: MNHNS and SASEGT. Germline trimming cut 8 bases from V and 9 bases from J; bases unmatched to any gene: 8. The chain's CDR3 is CASCPSGISEQFF. The CDR3 DNA is TGTGCCAGCTGTCCTAGCGGGATCAGTGAGCAGTTCTTC.

V is TRBV10-3 and J is TRBJ2-3, with D hard to call. CDR1 is ENHRY and CDR2 is SYGVKD in the germline V gene. With 4 bases removed from V and 0 bases from J, the gap between germline ends came to 14 bases. The CDR3 is made up of 16 amino acids. CDR3 bases: TGTGCCATCAGTGCCGTGACGGAAACTAGCACAGATACGCAGTATTTT. It specifies CAISAVTETSTDTQYF.

Of note for this clonotype: One end of the junction does not line up with germline, which may come from a read error. The chain is built from TRBV29-1 and TRBJ2-3, with D perhaps matching TRBD2 (7 bases). Per the germline V gene, CDR1 is SQVTM and CDR2 is ANQGSEA. The CDR3 extends over 15 amino acids. The CDR3 DNA follows: TGCAGCGCTGGGGGCGGGAGCCTCGCCCCAGATATGCAGTACTTT. Amino acid sequence: CSAGGGSLAPDMQYF.

Of note for this clonotype: Germline is not matched at one junction end, which may reflect a read error. This chain uses TRBV7-9 with TRBJ1-5; the D gene is possibly TRBD1 (6 bases). The CDR3 extends over 16 amino acids. Germline V gene lookup returns CDR1 SEHNR and CDR2 FQNEAQ (reference sequence). Here the CDR3 DNA reads TGTGTCAGCAGCCACTCGACAGGCTATGGCAATCAGCCCCAGCATTTT. It yields the protein CVSSHSTGYGNQPQHF.

This clonotype came up a few times. This chain connects TRBV6-1 to TRBJ2-2; 8 bases agree with TRBD1. Germline-derived CDR1 and CDR2 are MNHNS and SASEGT. V gave up 5 bases and J gave up 5 bases; unmatched junction bases: 13. The CDR3 spans 17 residues. The CDR3 loop reads CASSTRQGRSGTGELFF. CDR3 bases: TGTGCCAGCAGTACGAGACAGGGGAGGTCTGGAACCGGGGAGCTGTTTTTT.

In regard to this clonotype: A junction end diverges from the germline sequence, so it may reflect a read error. The V and J genes are TRBV6-6 and TRBJ2-3; D uncertain. CDR1 is MNHNY and CDR2 is SVGAGI in the germline V gene (reference sequence). This CDR3 comprises 12 residues. The CDR3 bases are TGTACCAGCAGTCCAATTTCAGATACGCTGTACTTT. Its translation is CTSSPISDTLYF.

In this sample, this clonotype turned up many times. V is TRBV13 and J is TRBJ2-1; the D gene is possibly TRBD1 (6 bases). This CDR3 contains 15 residues. Germline-derived CDR1 and CDR2 are PRHDT and FYEKMQ (reference sequence). The V end was cut by 5 bases, the J end by 5 bases, with 16 bases between. Written as DNA, the CDR3 is TGTGCCAGCAGCCTACTGGGGGCAGCTCACAATGAGCAGTTCTTC. Amino acids: CASSLLGAAHNEQFF.

As regards this clonotype: The germline gene is not matched at one end of the junction; a read error may be the cause. The chain joins TRBV4-3 to TRBJ1-6; 7 bases align to TRBD1. The CDR3 sequence is 17 residues long. Germline CDR1 and CDR2: LGHNA and YSLEER. The CDR3 sequence is CASNQVPAGGDNSPLHF. In nucleotides, the CDR3 is TGCGCCAGCAACCAAGTACCAGCAGGGGGAGATAATTCACCCCTCCACTTT.

On this clonotype itself: A read error may explain this, as a much larger clone is one base away. CDR3 region: CTSSESDPNAGELFF. DNA for the CDR3: TGTACCAGCAGTGAATCGGACCCTAACGCCGGGGAGCTGTTTTTT. The chain links TRBV6-5 to TRBJ2-2, with D uncertain. The V gene's germline CDR1 is MNHEY and CDR2 SVGAGI. This CDR3 has 15 amino acids.

The genes are TRBV6-5 and TRBJ2-1; D might be TRBD2 (7 bases). CDR3 length equals 17 residues. From germline, CDR1 is MNHEY and CDR2 SVGAGI. With 6 bases removed from V and 0 bases from J, the gap between germline ends came to 18 bases. CDR3 region: CASRWGQAGPSYNEQFF. CDR3 sequence (DNA): TGTGCCAGCAGGTGGGGGCAAGCGGGACCCTCCTACAATGAGCAGTTCTTC.

On this clonotype: Germline is not matched at one junction end, which may reflect a read error. This chain links TRBV11-2 with TRBJ2-3; D remains unclear. This CDR3 comprises 16 residues. The germline V gene encodes CDR1 SGHAT and CDR2 FQNNGV. In DNA, the CDR3 is TGTGCCATCAGCACGATGCGGACGGATATGTGTGGTACGCAGTATTTT. It encodes CAISTMRTDMCGTQYF.

As for this clonotype: Compared with germline, one end of the junction differs, possibly owing to a read error. The chain recombines TRBV5-5 with TRBJ2-7, with D possibly TRBD2 on 5 matching bases. CDR1 SGHKS and CDR2 YYEKEE come from the germline V gene (reference sequence). This CDR3 spans 14 amino acids. The CDR3 nucleotides read TGTGCCATCAGCTTGGTTTCCGGGGCCTACGAGCAGTACTTC. This translates into CAISLVSGAYEQYF.

As for this clonotype: The conserved closing phenylalanine or tryptophan is absent in this CDR3, likely reflecting a read error. The DNA is left out, because the CDR3 cannot be placed on it with certainty; the CDR3 is given as TCRdb lists it. The chain employs TRBV29-1 and TRBJ2-3; TRBD1, the table's D call, lacks a check against the DNA. The CDR3 has 9 residues if both end residues are counted. CDR1 is SQVTM and CDR2 is ANQGSEA in the germline V gene. The CDR3 loop is CNVSDRGLS.

In its sample, this clonotype was seen many times. The rearrangement joins TRBV11-2 to TRBJ2-3, with 14 nucleotides matching TRBD2. The J segment lost 0 bases and the V segment lost 5 bases, leaving 4 bases of the junction unmatched. Germline V gives CDR1 SGHAT, CDR2 FQNNGV. The CDR3 has 17 residues. The CDR3 DNA is TGTGCCAGCAGCCCCGGACTAGCGGGAGGTAGCACAGATACGCAGTATTTT. Residues: CASSPGLAGGSTDTQYF.

Remarks on this clonotype: The junction departs from the called germline gene at one end, perhaps through a read error. The chain couples TRBV6-5 to TRBJ2-7, with D maybe TRBD2 (6 bases). The germline V gene encodes CDR1 MNHEY and CDR2 SVGAGI. This CDR3 contains 16 residues. The CDR3 loop reads CTSNITSSLSSYEQYF. In DNA form, the CDR3 reads TGTACCAGCAATATAACTAGCAGTTTGAGCTCCTACGAGCAGTACTTC.